This TCR beta chain came from a study of cytomegalovirus exposure and HLA in healthy donors. The study ran its PCR with 60 Vbeta and 13 Jbeta primers. Some clones are missing from TCRdb's copy, which holds only in-frame ones; the method was immunoSEQ multiplex PCR. The sample lists more than 85,000 clones, 83% occurring once. Turning to this clone: One end of the junction does not line up with germline, which may come from a read error.

The length of the CDR3 is 15 residues. CDR1 and CDR2 (germline): MGHRA, YSYEKL. Sequencing input: PBMCs. This receptor was taken from a young man in good health and CMV-seronegative. The chain recombines TRBV4-1 with TRBJ1-5; D perhaps matches TRBD1 (6 bases). The CDR3 coding sequence is TGCGCCAGCAGCGAAGACAGGTTAGGCAATCAGCCCCAGCATTTT. Protein sequence: CASSEDRLGNQPQHF.